This T cell receptor beta chain was captured in a study of cytotoxic CD8 clonotypes in ibrutinib-treated CLL. Study results and limitations: Public clonotypes were uncommon and contracted or stayed stable on treatment. Sustained-remission and progressing patients' sampling times differed.

TCR beta libraries used 1.5 to 2 micrograms of DNA from cryopreserved PBMCs. As for this clone: As yet, its antigen is unknown.

The V gene's germline CDR1 is ENHRY and CDR2 SYGVKD. The CDR3 is made up of 15 amino acids. V shed 6 bases and J shed 5 bases, with 16 bases lying between them. The repertoire was sequenced with immunoSEQ multiplex PCR; TCRdb's copy has only in-frame clones and lacks some. The profile covers approximately 92,000 clones, with 77% appearing a single time and 20% to 25% taken by the ten largest. The sample was PBMCs, taken after 24 months of ibrutinib treatment. This sequence originates from a human donor with chronic lymphocytic leukemia. The chain links TRBV10-3 to TRBJ2-2; D might be TRBD1 or TRBD2, each matching 6 bases. Written as DNA, the CDR3 is TGTGCCATCAGCCCGTCGGGGGCGTATACCGGGGAGCTGTTTTTT. Encoded protein: CAISPSGAYTGELFF.